The T cell receptor (beta chain) under discussion was sequenced for a study of cytomegalovirus exposure and HLA in healthy donors. Whole-study findings and limits: The study labeled under 200 TCR beta chains cytomegalovirus-associated.

This clone occurred once. Its matching antigen is unknown. A multiplex PCR was run with 60 Vbeta primers and 13 Jbeta primers. Some clones are missing from TCRdb's copy, which holds only in-frame ones; the method was immunoSEQ multiplex PCR. The repertoire holds more than 150,000 clones, roughly 90% seen once, with around 0.25% in the top ten. V dropped 1 base and J dropped 3 bases, with 16 bases sitting between them. Per germline, CDR1 SGHTA and CDR2 FQGTGA. The CDR3 covers 18 residues. This TCR was sampled from a girl less than two years old in good health and CMV-seronegative. Sample: PBMCs. The chain uses TRBV7-3 and TRBJ2-6; unclear D gene. The CDR3 DNA follows: TGTGCCAGCAGCTTAATGCCCGGGTCCCCGGGTGGGGCCAACGTCCTGACTTTC. Amino acids: CASSLMPGSPGGANVLTF.